Sequencing of this T cell receptor beta chain was carried out in a study of cytomegalovirus exposure and HLA in healthy donors (dated by TCRdb to the late 2010s). Study-level background: In an earlier analysis of about 560 of the donors, about 270 Gb of sequence data and 117 million unique TCR beta sequences from roughly 190 million T cells were reported. An early release covering more than 500 HLA-typed donors comprised around 300 gigabases of sequencing data and some 79 million unique TCR sequences. Of the approximately 400 genotyped donors, approximately 80% fell in the genetic ancestry cluster associated with self-reported Caucasian donors. The aim of the study was to test whether cataloging public T cell receptors could identify signatures of past pathogen exposure. The study used immunosequencing to profile the T cell repertoires of approximately 630 subjects and linked those repertoires to cytomegalovirus serostatus. Along with the approximately 670-subject first cohort, a separate validation cohort of over a hundred different subjects was used. To predict cytomegalovirus infection status, the study brought together high-throughput TCR immunosequencing, statistical association of individual TCRs with disease status, and machine learning. To study patterns of TCR occurrence, a later analysis re-analyzed previously published TCR beta repertoires from 700 or so donors and added high-resolution HLA genotyping. Rather than using new phenotypic data, the later analysis identified candidate immune exposures from TCR beta sequences and from how often those sequences occurred across donors. An earlier analysis of several hundred of the donors applied high-throughput TCR beta sequencing to assess whether each TCR beta V gene segment acted as functional or pseudogenic. Donor age, sex, ethnicity and CMV serostatus were compiled alongside the repertoire data. A later genetic analysis used genome-wide SNP genotypes for about 60% of the roughly 700 donors, treating that subset as a discovery cohort. All discovery cohort repertoires had been generated on a single sequencing platform. Both class I and class II loci were covered by HLA typing, at four-digit resolution. The number of donors typed differed by locus, with roughly 629-640 for A, B, C, DRB1 and DQB1, 522 for DQA1, 600 to 610 for DPA1, and some 470 for DPB1. Because of strong linkage in the cohort, five DR-DQ haplotypes were treated as single units for association and clustering. Among almost 400 genotyped donors of the cohort, an average of around 240,000 unique TCR beta nucleotide sequences were sequenced per donor, 15% to 20% of them non-productive. Summary of the overall study and its limitations: Specific HLA alleles were associated with over 15,000 TCR beta sequences at a false discovery rate of 0.05 in a later analysis. Assigning TCR associations to individual alleles was difficult when HLA alleles, especially DR and DQ, strongly co-occurred. The 87-base-pair reads could not distinguish some IMGT-functional V segments, including TRBV6-2 and TRBV6-3, so those segments were excluded. In an earlier analysis of under 600 of the donors, most TCR beta V segments were observed in productive rearrangements about 90% or about 30% of the time, broadly matching IMGT annotations. Immune exposure information for the cohort was limited to CMV serostatus. A cluster of highly shared sequence variants was judged likely to represent a technical artifact of the sequencing pipeline. Roughly uniform sequencing depth across donors was assumed in presence/absence analyses, although this assumption may not hold. In a later analysis, TCR association rates were found to vary across HLA loci, with the most associated TCRs seen for DRB1 alleles and the fewest for HLA-C alleles. Most TCR sequences were observed very rarely across donors, whereas some public TCRs were present in many individuals. Compared with equally common non-associated chains, HLA-associated TCR beta chains in a later analysis were more clonally expanded and had lower generation probabilities. It was suggested by the authors that the approach could potentially be generalized to other disease states and immunological phenotypes. In a later analysis, several top co-occurrence clusters were reported to appear linked to parvovirus B19, influenza, CMV and Epstein-Barr virus. Because counts were too low, around 18 rarely observed V segments, including chromosome 9 orphons, were left out of the earlier analysis of several hundred of the donors. A further reported finding was that TCR beta sequences accurately predicted the HLA-A and HLA-B alleles for most subjects in the first cohort. The cohort was sequenced for TCR beta chains only, and without alpha or paired-chain data the features that could be detected were limited. Three of the identified cytomegalovirus-associated TCR beta chains were confirmed in vitro to be specific for cytomegalovirus antigens. A total of 164 TCR beta chains were listed by the study as associated with cytomegalovirus. In both the original and validation cohorts, the classifier was reported to diagnose cytomegalovirus status with high specificity and sensitivity. Correlated functional status among segregating V segments might be attributable to linkage disequilibrium, but an unknown experimental factor could not be ruled out. Most CMV-associated TCR beta chains appeared to be HLA-restricted in a later analysis, and the HLA associations seemed to be driven largely by CMV exposure. According to a later genetic analysis, donors in an Asian-associated ancestry cluster had fewer N-insertions in productive TCRs than the approximately 650-donor mean. Because HLA typing was missing for some donors at each locus, association tests included only the typed subset. V-gene and J-gene trimming of TCR beta chains was associated with a missense DCLRE1C variant in a later genetic analysis, and the association was replicated in an independent cohort.

As regards this clone: Its binding antigen is unknown.

According to the germline V gene, CDR1 reads SQVTM and CDR2 reads ANQGSEA. The V end gives up 6 bases and the J end 7 bases, leaving 13 bases in the junction not matched to a gene. From the cysteine up to the phenylalanine, the CDR3 has a length of 14 residues. The read is trimmed to its CDR3 DNA, 42 bases read in frame from base 1. The cohort was made up of approximately 670 healthy bone marrow donors. All cohort members were sampled while nominally healthy, although unrecorded immune exposures were likely present. The donor was CMV seronegative and belonged to the group of around 350 seronegative cohort members. A peripheral blood sample was provided by each donor, and peripheral blood mononuclear cells were used for TCR beta sequencing. The Qiagen DNeasy Blood Extraction Kit was used to extract genomic DNA from the blood cell samples. Preparation of the library involved the immunoSEQ multiplex PCR assay. The multiplex PCR relied on a mix of 60 forward primers for TCR Vbeta segments and 13 reverse primers for TCR Jbeta segments. The CDR3 region of rearranged TCR beta genes was amplified from genomic DNA with a multiplex PCR assay. Amplified TCR beta libraries were sequenced as 87-base-pair reads on the Illumina HiSeq System. The paper's processing steps were these. Across the 600 to 700 repertoires, a later analysis counted approximately 83 million unique TCR beta chains, roughly 11 million of which were shared by at least two donors. To remove PCR and sequencing errors, raw reads were error-corrected and collapsed into unique sequences using a nearest-neighbor algorithm that merged closely related sequences. To assign V, D and J gene segments, CDR3 sequences were aligned to IMGT reference sequences. For a sequence to be retained, at least a six-nucleotide match to both a V gene segment and a J gene segment was required. A rearrangement counted as productive if the CDR3 had no stop codons and remained in frame with V and J, and every other rearrangement counted as non-productive. CDR3 was defined according to IMGT convention as the region running from the second conserved V-encoded cysteine to the conserved J-encoded phenylalanine. Sequences without an unambiguous match to a single V gene segment were excluded from the earlier analysis of about 640 of the donors. In an earlier analysis of approximately 560 of the donors, a V segment was called functional when productive rearrangements were above 56.7%, and segregating when the standard deviation between donors exceeded 5%. A statistical classification framework was built for diagnosing cytomegalovirus status from the catalog of TCR beta chain sequences. In a later analysis, TCR nucleotide sequences were compared against IMGT/GENE-DB human TR gene sequences so that V and J genes could be assigned. In a later analysis, CDR3 sequences and most-parsimonious VDJ recombination scenarios were assigned using the TCRdist pipeline. In a later analysis, each TCR beta chain was defined by its CDR3 amino acid sequence together with its V-gene family, and reads without a unique V-gene family were excluded. To address suspected cross-contamination and a sequencing artifact, a later analysis removed a few hundred highly shared, low-generation-probability nucleotide sequences. In a later analysis, a clonal expansion index for each public chain was calculated from normalized within-repertoire ranks of inferred template counts. Generation probabilities in a later analysis came from a VDJ recombination model fitted to out-of-frame rearrangements, and those results were checked against IGoR. A later analysis scored TCR-TCR, TCR-HLA and TCR-CMV co-occurrence with hypergeometric tests, applying a repertoire-size bias correction to TCR pairs. In a later analysis, false discovery rates were estimated by permuting HLA or CMV assignments 20 times. In a later analysis, co-occurring TCRs were grouped using DBSCAN, with TCRdist sequence similarity added in when clustering inside HLA-allele-positive subsets. Repertoires with fewer than 30,000 or more than 120,000 public chains were left out of co-occurrence clustering, as were five repertoires with anomalous nucleotide sharing. As stored in TCRdb, this immuneACCESS dataset retains in-frame rearrangements with V and J assigned. A fraction of the clones does not appear; measured against another copy, unresolved V genes explain less than half of the discrepancy, and the remainder lacks a known reason. That table is the source of V, J and clone size, and D and trimming were worked out from the DNA. The table kept for this sample lists 100,000 to 150,000 clones. The leading ten clones occupy around 2.7% of the sample.

Recombination linked TRBV29-1 to TRBJ1-2; a stretch of 8 junction bases matches TRBD1. The TCR originated in a man aged 30-40 years in good health and CMV-seronegative. The sequenced sample consisted of PBMCs. The CDR3 protein sequence reads: CSVGGDRPGGGYTF. At the DNA level, the sequence is TGCAGCGTGGGTGGGGACAGGCCCGGCGGTGGCTACACCTTC.